This T cell receptor (beta chain) was observed in a study of blood T cell repertoires in COVID-19. Turning to the study itself: Both acute and convalescent COVID-19 samples were obtained from the United States, Italy and Spain. PBMCs, B-cell-depleted T cells, or T cells provided the cDNA or gDNA that made up the material.

Under the authors' procedure: Reference gene primer amplification gave nucleated cell count estimates. The assay was immunoSEQ multiplex PCR, and TCRdb's table has in-frame clones only and misses some. For V, J and clone size, that table is used; D and trimming come from the DNA. The table shows about 190,000 clones, with roughly four fifths occurring only once. This clone was detected only once. The TCR comes from a woman aged 50 to 65 with acute or convalescent COVID-19. Sequencing used peripheral blood.

The CDR3 protein is CASTPPGGNYNEQFF. In nucleotides, the CDR3 is TGTGCCAGCACCCCCCCCGGGGGGAACTACAATGAGCAGTTCTTC. V and J are TRBV2 and TRBJ2-1; 7 bases agree with TRBD2. Germline V lookup: CDR1 SNHLY, CDR2 FYNNEI. The length of the CDR3 is 15 residues. The junction had 9 bases not matched to a gene; V was cut back by 7 bases and J by 3 bases.